This TCR beta chain was documented in a study of control samples from healthy donors and cancer patients. Here immunoSEQ multiplex PCR was the method, and the copy in TCRdb shows in-frame clones only, minus some. This sample has 170,000 or so clones; roughly 92% occur once, and the top ten carry 1.3% to 1.5%. Turning to this clone: The same CDR3 also results from other DNA sequences found in this sample.

CDR1 LNHDA and CDR2 SQIVND come from the germline V gene (reference sequence). V lost 2 bases and J 2 bases, leaving 9 bases between the germline ends. This CDR3 has 14 amino acids. The chain uses TRBV19 and TRBJ1-1; D is possibly TRBD1 (5 bases). This sequence was found in a man in his thirties or forties in good health. The specimen was blood. DNA of the CDR3: TGTGCCAGTAGTATATTTGGGGGAAACACTGAAGCTTTCTTT. This gives the protein CASSIFGGNTEAFF.